The sequence of this TCR beta chain was determined in a study of blood T cell repertoires in COVID-19. On the study more broadly: There were acute and convalescent COVID-19 samples, and they came from the United States, Italy and Spain. The analysed material was cDNA or gDNA that came from T cells, B-cell-depleted T cells, or PBMCs.

Authors' data handling: Using reference gene primer amplification, nucleated cell counts were estimated. The protocol was immunoSEQ multiplex PCR, while the TCRdb copy is restricted to in-frame clones and leaves out a portion. For V, J and clone size, that table is used; D and trimming come from the DNA. This sample carries some 110,000 clones, over 75% of them seen once, and the ten largest clones take roughly 17%. The germline V gene has CDR1 KGHSH and CDR2 LQKENI. J was trimmed by 4 bases and V by 3 bases; bases with no gene match: 5. The CDR3 totals 15 residues. The sequence came from a man aged 55 to 70 with active or convalescent COVID-19. Specimen: peripheral blood. The chain has TRBV18 and TRBJ1-5; 8 positions agree with TRBD1. The CDR3 DNA reads as TGTGCCAGCTCACCGCAGGGGGCAGCGAATCAGCCCCAGCATTTT. This gives the protein CASSPQGAANQPQHF.